The T cell receptor beta chain described here comes from a study of blood T cell repertoires in COVID-19 (dated by TCRdb to the early 2020s). Regarding the study in general: The collaborator samples originated in the United States, Italy and Spain and spanned the acute and convalescent phases of COVID-19. The prospective study material was composed of cDNA or gDNA derived from T cells, B-cell-depleted T cells, or PBMCs. Deeply sampled blood TCRbeta repertoires from subjects exposed to, actively infected with, or recovered from COVID-19 were included in the dataset. The repertoires were made available in a free public database intended to serve as a resource for research on the immune response to SARS-CoV-2. The samples were drawn from two sources: the first 160 participants of the ongoing ImmuneRACE study, and 1,254 subjects contributed by 6 global collaborators. The sample metadata nearly always contained a de-identified subject ID, COVID-19 status, age in years and sex. Where available, HLA class I and class II types were taken from metadata supplied by the sample provider and were not determined by assay-based typing.

This clone has more than one count but fewer than ten. The specificity of this receptor is unknown. Base qualities were left out, and no much larger clone turns up one base away. Trimmed from V: 1 base; trimmed from J: 4 bases; junction bases lacking a gene match: 5. CDR1 and CDR2 are drawn from the germline V gene: SNHLY, FYNNEI. The CDR3 contains 17 residues, cysteine and phenylalanine counted. Only the CDR3 region is kept as DNA, spanning 51 bases read in frame from base 1. Each collaborating institution followed its own protocols to collect whole blood in K2EDTA tubes. For TCRbeta analysis, collaborators shipped samples in one of three forms: frozen whole blood, isolated PBMCs, or DNA extracted from either of those sample types. What the research found in general, with its limitations: The quantity of clinical and demographic metadata differed by source and by participant and was supplied without curation.

The immunoSEQ Assay, a bias-controlled multiplex PCR, was used to amplify TCRbeta CDR3 regions from genomic DNA. In the original analysis: Within the assay, amplification of reference gene primers was used to estimate how many nucleated cells each sample contained. To quantify the absolute abundance of each unique TCRbeta CDR3 rearrangement, sequence reads were collapsed and filtered. For each sample, productive Simpson clonality was calculated as the square root of Simpson's diversity index across productive rearrangements. The table was pulled from immuneACCESS by TCRdb, which kept in-frame rearrangements only. Such tables lose some clones; where checked, under half of the loss comes from unresolved V genes, and the rest has no known cause. That table supplies the V and J calls and clone size; D and trimming were determined from the DNA. Counted in this sample were over 15,000 clones; approximately 86% of them appeared once. Around 13% of the sample goes to the ten largest clones.

The TCR comes from a human donor in a cohort sampled during active COVID-19. The sample comprised peripheral blood. The chain joins TRBV2 to TRBJ1-5, with 12 junctional bases fitting TRBD1. The DNA sequence follows: TGTGCCAGCAGTGAAGAGGGACAGGGGGCTGGTAATCAGCCCCAGCATTTT. Its amino acids are CASSEEGQGAGNQPQHF.